This T cell receptor beta chain was recorded in a study of post-analysis software for immune sequencing data. Findings of the study overall: When compared against controls, multiple sclerosis patients showed significantly lower normalized Chao1 diversity. About 5 TRBV segments were more frequent in patients than controls; TRBV5-6, TRBV5-1 and TRBV20-1 belonged to this group.

Prepared TCR beta cDNA libraries contained unique molecular identifiers. TCRdb processed the PCR reads anew with MiXCR; each CDR3 protein has one entry. The repertoire consists of 170,000 or so distinct CDR3 sequences, with about 30% occurring once and the leading ten covering roughly 1.6%. This clonotype occurred many times. Its target is not known. Germline values: CDR1 KGHSH, CDR2 LQKENI. J gave up 5 bases and V 6 bases, and 10 bases lay outside the gene matches. This CDR3 comprises 14 residues. The sample comprised blood. The clonotype was recovered from a girl aged 5-17 years with multiple sclerosis. The chain carries TRBV18 and TRBJ2-7, with 7 bases fitting TRBD1. CDR3: CASSDDEGADEQYF. As DNA, the CDR3 is TGTGCCAGCTCCGACGACGAGGGGGCGGACGAGCAGTACTTC.